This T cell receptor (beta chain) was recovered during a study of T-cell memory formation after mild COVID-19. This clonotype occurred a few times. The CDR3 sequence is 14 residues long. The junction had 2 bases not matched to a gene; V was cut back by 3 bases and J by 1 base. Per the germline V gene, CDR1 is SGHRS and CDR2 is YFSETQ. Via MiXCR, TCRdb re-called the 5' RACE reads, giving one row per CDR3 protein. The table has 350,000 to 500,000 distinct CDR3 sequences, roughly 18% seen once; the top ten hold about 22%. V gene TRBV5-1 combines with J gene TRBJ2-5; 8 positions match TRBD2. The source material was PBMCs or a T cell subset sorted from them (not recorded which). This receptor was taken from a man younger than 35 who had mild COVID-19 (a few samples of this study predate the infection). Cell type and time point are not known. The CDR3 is CASSWAGGQETQYF. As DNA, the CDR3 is TGCGCCAGCAGCTGGGCGGGGGGCCAAGAGACCCAGTACTTC.